This T cell receptor (beta chain) was found in a study of blood T cells in healthy people across ages. Next came a second PCR, run for about 7 to 12 cycles, which used a sample-barcoded 5' primer along with a J-beta primer mix. A single record per CDR3 protein comes from TCRdb applying MiXCR to the 5' RACE reads. The sample contains more than 650,000 distinct CDR3 sequences, around a fifth of which appear only once. Germline CDR1 SEHNR, CDR2 FQNEAQ (reference sequence). This CDR3 spans 12 amino acids. At least ten counts were recorded for this clonotype. At one end the junction does not follow the germline gene, possibly because of a read error.

Sequenced sample: blood. The chain recombines TRBV7-9 with TRBJ1-1; D gene unclear. The origin of this receptor is a man between 65 and 79 years old in good health. The CDR3 spells CASSLVNTEAFF. The CDR3 nucleotides read TGCGCCAGCAGCTTGGTGAACACTGAAGCTTTCTTT.